This TCR beta chain was identified during a study of blood T cells in healthy people across ages. Findings and limits, study-wide: Roughly linear age-related decline in beta diversity appeared, significant by age about 37. Percentage of naive T cells showed a strong correlation with TCR beta diversity. PBMC samples, being unsorted, prevented any conclusive comparison of naive and antigen-experienced cells.

About this clonotype itself: The target antigen is unknown.

Primers used in a second PCR of roughly 7 to 11 cycles were a sample-barcoded 5' primer and a J-beta primer mix. TCRdb ran MiXCR on the 5' RACE reads and lists one entry per CDR3 protein. In the table there are around 1,600,000 distinct CDR3 sequences, around 40% of which are singletons. Each sample yielded at least 6 million isolated PBMCs. CDR3 length equals 12 residues. CDR1 is MNHEY and CDR2 is SVGAGI in the germline V gene. This rearrangement joins TRBV6-5 to TRBJ2-1; TRBD2 aligns across 9 bases. Sequencing used blood. The sequence was obtained from a woman aged 18 to 35 in good health. CDR3 coding DNA: TGTGCGGCGGGGGGGCACTACAATGAGCAGTTCTTC. Its translation is CAAGGHYNEQFF.